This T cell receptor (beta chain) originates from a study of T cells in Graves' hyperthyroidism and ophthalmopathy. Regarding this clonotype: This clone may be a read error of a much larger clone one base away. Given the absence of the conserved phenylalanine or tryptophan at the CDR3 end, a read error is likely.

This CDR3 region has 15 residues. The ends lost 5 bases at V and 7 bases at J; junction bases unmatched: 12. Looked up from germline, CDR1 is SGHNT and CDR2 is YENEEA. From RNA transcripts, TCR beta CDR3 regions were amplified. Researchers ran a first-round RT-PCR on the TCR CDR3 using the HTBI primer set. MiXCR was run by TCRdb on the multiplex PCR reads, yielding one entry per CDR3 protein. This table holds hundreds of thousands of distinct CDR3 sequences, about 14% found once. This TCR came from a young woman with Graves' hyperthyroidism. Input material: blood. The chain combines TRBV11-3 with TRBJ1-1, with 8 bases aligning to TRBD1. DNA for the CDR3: TGTGCCAGCAGCCGAAGCGCCTGGGACAGGTATGAAGCTTTCTCT. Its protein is CASSRSAWDRYEAFS.